The 27 T cell receptor beta chains below come from one sample, sequenced in a study of blood T cell repertoires in COVID-19. The repertoire was sequenced with immunoSEQ multiplex PCR; TCRdb's copy has only in-frame clones and lacks some. Here the sample spans 72,000 or so clones, approximately 89% being singletons. Material for sequencing was peripheral blood. The receptors stem from a man aged 55 to 70 with acute or convalescent COVID-19.

The genes are TRBV5-1 and TRBJ1-6; D is possibly TRBD1 (6 bases). CDR3 length equals 16 residues. Per germline, CDR1 SGHRS and CDR2 YFSETQ. The V end was cut by 0 bases, the J end by 7 bases, with 14 bases between. CDR3 sequence (DNA): TGCGCCAGCAGCTTGGCGGGGGGCAAGGAAAATTCACCCCTCCACTTT. Encoded protein: CASSLAGGKENSPLHF.

The chain is built from TRBV4-1 and TRBJ1-3; D remains unclear. Germline values: CDR1 MGHRA, CDR2 YSYEKL. The CDR3 covers 17 residues. Trimming took 0 bases from V and 4 from J, leaving 16 bases between them. CDR3 sequence reads: CASSQDIWSDSGNTIYF. The CDR3 coding sequence is TGCGCCAGCAGCCAAGATATATGGTCAGATTCCGGAAACACCATATATTTT.

The rearrangement links TRBV5-1 to TRBJ2-1; TRBD1 agrees at 8 bases. Germline values: CDR1 SGHRS, CDR2 YFSETQ. The CDR3 contains 14 residues. V was pared by 7 bases and J by 7 bases, with 10 bases of the junction left unmatched. Written as DNA, the CDR3 is TGCGCCAGCTCATCGAGGACAGGGATAAATGAGCAGTTCTTC. As protein: CASSSRTGINEQFF.

Only one count was recorded for this clone. Other DNA sequences in this sample translate to the same CDR3. This rearrangement joins TRBV19 to TRBJ2-1; tentative D call: TRBD2 (5 bases). This CDR3 has 13 residues. Trimming shortened V by 6 bases and J by 2 bases, and 8 bases separated the two germline ends. Germline CDR1 LNHDA, CDR2 SQIVND (reference sequence). In nucleotides, the CDR3 is TGTGCCAGTAGCCGGGGTACCTACAATGAGCAGTTCTTC. The encoded protein is CASSRGTYNEQFF.

This clone is a singleton in its sample. The chain combines TRBV11-2 with TRBJ1-2; 9 nucleotides align to TRBD1. In germline, CDR1 is SGHAT, CDR2 FQNNGV. Germline trimming cut 2 bases from V and 3 bases from J; bases unmatched to any gene: 4. This CDR3 contains 15 residues. CDR3 region: CASSLSGQGDYGYTF. CDR3 in DNA: TGTGCCAGCAGCTTATCGGGACAGGGTGACTATGGCTACACCTTC.

V gene TRBV3-1 (or the pseudogene TRBV3-2) combines with J gene TRBJ2-7, with TRBD2 identical over 11 bases. The CDR3 length is 17 residues. After removal of 2 bases from V and 6 bases from J, the junction contained 12 bases not matched to a gene. Germline loops: CDR1 LGHDT, CDR2 YNNKEL (reference sequence). DNA for the CDR3: TGTGCCAGCAGCCAACTCTTTAGCGGGGGGGCCGGTCCCGAGCAGTACTTC. This gives the protein CASSQLFSGGAGPEQYF.

V is TRBV9 and J is TRBJ2-7; 11 bases are shared with TRBD1. The germline CDR1 and CDR2 sequences are SGDLS and YYNGEE. V gave up 0 bases and J gave up 5 bases; unmatched junction bases: 13. There are 18 residues in the CDR3. This CDR3 is CASSVGTFTGTGGHEQYF. The CDR3 region has the DNA TGTGCCAGCAGCGTAGGGACCTTTACCGGGACAGGGGGGCACGAGCAGTACTTC.

This clone was seen once. The J gene is TRBJ1-2, the V gene TRBV27, with 8 nucleotides matching TRBD1. The CDR3 runs 12 residues. The germline V gene has CDR1 MNHEY and CDR2 SMNVEV (reference sequence). V lost 6 bases to trimming and J lost 6 bases; unmatched junction nucleotides: 3. CDR3 sequence (DNA): TGTGCCAGCAGCCAGGGGGCGGATGGCTACACCTTC. This gives the protein CASSQGADGYTF.

This chain links TRBV5-1 with TRBJ2-7, with D possibly TRBD1 on 5 matching bases. This CDR3 region has 15 residues. The V gene lost 0 bases and the J gene lost 0 bases, with 10 bases spanning the gap. From germline, CDR1 is SGHRS and CDR2 YFSETQ. The CDR3 nucleotides read TGCGCCAGCAGCTTGGGGACACCAATCTCCTACGAGCAGTACTTC. Protein sequence: CASSLGTPISYEQYF.

This chain uses TRBV7-9 with TRBJ2-7; 7 bases align to TRBD1. This CDR3 has 17 residues. With V trimmed by 5 bases and J by 2 bases, 15 bases remained unmatched. The germline V gene has CDR1 SEHNR and CDR2 FQNEAQ (reference sequence). The CDR3 loop reads CASSHGVGTVETYEQYF. For the CDR3, the DNA is TGTGCCAGCAGCCACGGGGTTGGGACAGTGGAGACCTACGAGCAGTACTTC. Full variable domain (missing parts from reference TRBV7-9 and TRBJ2-7): DTGVSQNPRHKITKRGQNVTFRCDPISEHNRLYWYRQTLGQGPEFLTYFQNEAQLEKSRLLSDRFSAERPKGSFSTLEIQRTEQGDSAMYLCASSHGVGTVETYEQYFGPGTRLTVT.

This rearrangement joins TRBV6-1 to TRBJ1-6; a possible D gene is TRBD1 (5 bases). The CDR3 has 13 amino acids. V shed 2 bases and J shed 11 bases, with 10 bases lying between them. CDR1 is MNHNS, CDR2 SASEGT, per germline. This CDR3 is CASSEKEGTPLHF. The DNA of the CDR3 is TGTGCCAGCAGTGAAAAGGAGGGGACACCCCTCCACTTT.

The chain couples TRBV5-1 to TRBJ2-7; possibly TRBD2 for D (5 bases). Germline-derived CDR1 and CDR2 are SGHRS and YFSETQ. V was pared by 4 bases and J by 0 bases, with 14 bases between. The CDR3 totals 15 residues. CDR3 region: CASSEGLSSSYEQYF. Here the CDR3 DNA reads TGCGCCAGCAGCGAAGGACTCTCGAGCTCCTACGAGCAGTACTTC.

This clone has only a few counts. This chain uses TRBV19 with TRBJ2-3; D not resolved. The germline CDR1 and CDR2 sequences are LNHDA and SQIVND (reference sequence). Trimming pared 5 bases from V and 0 bases from J, leaving 9 bases between. The CDR3 runs 14 residues. CDR3 amino acids: CASSVSPSTDTQYF. The CDR3 region has the DNA TGTGCCAGTAGTGTGAGTCCTAGCACAGATACGCAGTATTTT.

This chain connects TRBV5-1 to TRBJ1-4; weak D call: TRBD1 (5 bases). CDR3 length: 13 amino acids. V was trimmed by 5 bases and J by 8 bases, leaving 13 bases between them. CDR1 is SGHRS and CDR2 is YFSETQ in the germline V gene. The CDR3 nucleotides read TGCGCCAGCAGTTCGACGGGGGAGGAAAAACTGTTTTTT. This translates into CASSSTGEEKLFF.

This sequence joins TRBV2 and TRBJ1-5, with 7 bases fitting TRBD1. The V gene's germline CDR1 is SNHLY and CDR2 FYNNEI. The CDR3 is 16 amino acids. Trimming took 2 bases from V and 6 from J; bases not matched to a gene: 10. The chain's CDR3 is CASSEIPGGMVQPQHF. For the CDR3, the DNA is TGTGCCAGCAGTGAAATCCCAGGGGGGATGGTTCAGCCCCAGCATTTT.

The chain uses TRBV2 and TRBJ1-2, with unresolved D. Germline-derived CDR1 and CDR2 are SNHLY and FYNNEI. CDR3 size: 14 residues. Between the trimmed V and J ends, which lost 2 bases and 1 base, there was a span of 8 bases. CDR3 in DNA: TGTGCCAGCAGTGAATTCCAGATTAACTATGGCTACACCTTC. Translated: CASSEFQINYGYTF.

For the CDR3, the DNA is TGCGCCAGCAGGACAGTGGGGTCGGAGCAGTACTTC. This translates into CASRTVGSEQYF. The chain joins TRBV5-1 to TRBJ2-7; a weak D match, TRBD1 (5 bases). This CDR3 region has 12 residues. The germline gives CDR1 SGHRS, CDR2 YFSETQ. The germline V and J ends were trimmed by 5 bases and 7 bases, with 13 bases remaining between them.

This clone was detected once. This chain links TRBV30 with TRBJ1-1; D may be TRBD1 (6 bases). The CDR3 runs to 12 residues. V gave up 4 bases and J gave up 4 bases, with 10 bases separating them. Germline V CDR1 and CDR2: GTSNPN, SVGIG (reference sequence). The CDR3 DNA is TGTGCCTGGAACCAGGGGAGCACTGAAGCTTTCTTT. Amino acids: CAWNQGSTEAFF.

The table lists this clone with a count of one. The chain is built from TRBV6-1 and TRBJ2-7, with 9 bases fitting TRBD1. CDR1 and CDR2 (germline): MNHNS, SASEGT. Trimming at V came to 1 base and at J to 2 bases, leaving 3 bases not matched to a gene. The CDR3 has 15 residues. CDR3 region: CASSEVRDRAYEQYF. Written as DNA, the CDR3 is TGTGCCAGCAGTGAAGTCCGGGACAGGGCCTACGAGCAGTACTTC.

Points on this clone: Additional DNA sequences in this sample encode the identical CDR3. This chain uses TRBV7-9 with TRBJ1-6; possible D gene TRBD1, 5 bases. The CDR3 loop spans 14 amino acids. V shed 3 bases and J shed 7 bases, with 10 bases lying between them. CDR1 is SEHNR and CDR2 is FQNEAQ in the germline V gene (reference sequence). CDR3 nucleotides: TGTGCCAGCAGCTTTAGTGACAGAAATTCACCCCTCCACTTT. Protein product: CASSFSDRNSPLHF.

The rearrangement links TRBV6-5 to TRBJ1-1; 7 nucleotides align to TRBD1. CDR3 length equals 14 residues. With 6 bases clipped from V and 0 bases from J, the junction kept 4 bases outside the gene matches. In germline, CDR1 is MNHEY, CDR2 SVGAGI. The CDR3: CASRSGQLNTEAFF. As DNA, the CDR3 is TGTGCCAGCAGGTCGGGACAGTTGAACACTGAAGCTTTCTTT.

The rearrangement joins TRBV5-1 to TRBJ1-3; TRBD1 matches at 7 bases. The CDR3 covers 16 residues. V shed 3 bases, J shed 0 bases, and the junction held 6 bases outside the gene matches. Looked up from germline, CDR1 is SGHRS and CDR2 is YFSETQ. CDR3 residues: CASSYGQARSGNTIYF. The CDR3 nucleotides are TGCGCCAGCAGCTACGGACAGGCTCGCTCTGGAAACACCATATATTTT.

CDR3 amino acids: CATSEPRGNEGFQYMNTEAFF. The CDR3 DNA sequence: TGTGCCACCAGTGAACCGCGGGGTAATGAGGGATTCCAGTACATGAACACTGAAGCTTTCTTT. The chain couples TRBV24-1 to TRBJ1-1; no clear D gene. Trimming took off 4 bases at V and 0 bases at J, with 29 bases between the two ends. Germline V gene lookup returns CDR1 KGHDR and CDR2 SFDVKD. CDR3 length equals 21 residues.

The chain joins TRBV2 to TRBJ1-1, with 8 bases fitting TRBD1. Germline-derived CDR1 and CDR2 are SNHLY and FYNNEI. With V trimmed by 5 bases and J by 3 bases, 5 bases remained unmatched. The CDR3 contains 14 residues. CDR3 coding DNA: TGTGCCAGCAGTTCCGACAGGGGCTACACTGAAGCTTTCTTT. Translation: CASSSDRGYTEAFF. Using reference TRBV2 and TRBJ1-1 for the parts outside the CDR3, the full variable domain is EPEVTQTPSHQVTQMGQEVILRCVPISNHLYFYWYRQILGQKVEFLVSFYNNEISEKSEIFDDQFSVERPDGSNFTLKIRSTKLEDSAMYFCASSSDRGYTEAFFGQGTRLTVV.

This chain uses TRBV6-6 with TRBJ2-1; tentatively, D is TRBD1 (5 bases). This CDR3 has 13 residues. The V end was cut by 5 bases, the J end by 8 bases, with 13 bases between. Per the germline V gene, CDR1 is MNHNY and CDR2 is SVGAGI (reference sequence). The CDR3 region is CASSQVQGDEQFF. CDR3 DNA sequence: TGTGCCAGCAGTCAGGTTCAGGGCGATGAGCAGTTCTTC.

The genes are TRBV7-2 and TRBJ1-1; weak D call: TRBD1 (6 bases). Trimming stripped 3 bases from V and 5 bases from J, with 19 bases between. This CDR3 is built from 16 residues. Germline values: CDR1 SGHTA, CDR2 FQGNSA. Written as DNA, the CDR3 is TGTGCCAGCAGCTTGGGGGGGATGGGGGCTTGGACTGAAGCTTTCTTT. This encodes CASSLGGMGAWTEAFF.

The chain has TRBV29-1 and TRBJ2-7, with 11 bases identical to TRBD1. Germline V gene sequence: CDR1 SQVTM, CDR2 ANQGSEA. The CDR3 runs 15 residues. Unmatched junction bases numbered 9, after V lost 4 bases and J lost 4 bases. The CDR3 region is CSVAPGTGGEYEQYF. DNA for the CDR3: TGCAGCGTTGCCCCTGGGACAGGGGGGGAATACGAGCAGTACTTC.